The 8 T cell receptor beta chains below were found in one sample sequenced in a study of shared clonotypes between healthy human individuals. Using immunoSEQ multiplex PCR, the repertoire was profiled, and TCRdb retains in-frame clones only, with some absent. The repertoire holds some 2.3 million clones, with 80% to 95% as singletons. Material for sequencing was naive CD4+ T cells from PBMCs. Regarding subset: CD45RA+ positively selected. These receptor sequences come from a man aged 18 to 29 in good health. Some clones in this sample may be carry-over from other donors' samples.

V and J are TRBV11-2 and TRBJ2-5; possibly TRBD1 or TRBD2 for D (5 bases each). This CDR3 contains 13 residues. V lost 3 bases, J lost 5 bases, and 10 bases lay in between. Germline values: CDR1 SGHAT, CDR2 FQNNGV. In DNA, the CDR3 is TGTGCCAGCAGCTTTTTAGGGACCGAGACCCAGTACTTC. This encodes CASSFLGTETQYF.

This clone appeared a single time. V and J are TRBV5-6 and TRBJ1-5; 7 nucleotides align to TRBD1. V lost 4 bases, J lost 2 bases, and 3 bases stayed unmatched. The CDR3 totals 14 residues. CDR1 SGHDT and CDR2 YYEEEE come from the germline V gene. The CDR3 here is CASSRGLGNQPQHF. In DNA form, the CDR3 reads TGTGCCAGCAGCAGGGGGCTTGGCAATCAGCCCCAGCATTTT.

The gene calls are TRBV28 and TRBJ1-5; D might be TRBD1 (6 bases). CDR1 and CDR2 (germline): MDHEN, SYDVKM. The CDR3 loop spans 17 amino acids. Deletions cut 7 bases from V and 4 bases from J, with 23 bases between. The DNA of the CDR3 is TGTGCCAGCACCCCTTCTGGGGCGGGACATGGGAATCAGCCCCAGCATTTT. Encoded protein: CASTPSGAGHGNQPQHF.

The J gene is TRBJ2-5, the V gene TRBV28, with TRBD2 matching 11 bases. J was trimmed by 5 bases and V by 1 base; bases with no gene match: 6. From germline, CDR1 is MDHEN and CDR2 SYDVKM. This CDR3 region has 16 residues. The CDR3 sequence: CASSLLAGGPRETQYF. CDR3 DNA sequence: TGTGCCAGCAGTTTATTAGCGGGAGGGCCTCGGGAGACCCAGTACTTC.

The gene calls are TRBV7-9 and TRBJ2-7, with 15 bases aligning to TRBD2. V dropped 0 bases and J dropped 4; count of bases not matched to a gene: 4. The length of the CDR3 is 17 residues. Germline assignment: CDR1 SEHNR and CDR2 FQNEAQ (reference sequence). CDR3 protein: CASSLAPGLAGGYEQYF. CDR3 sequence (DNA): TGTGCCAGCAGCTTAGCCCCAGGACTAGCGGGAGGGTACGAGCAGTACTTC. Full variable domain (outside the CDR3, taken from reference TRBV7-9 and TRBJ2-7): DTGVSQNPRHKITKRGQNVTFRCDPISEHNRLYWYRQTLGQGPEFLTYFQNEAQLEKSRLLSDRFSAERPKGSFSTLEIQRTEQGDSAMYLCASSLAPGLAGGYEQYFGPGTRLTVT.

This clone was observed a single time. The chain joins TRBV28 to TRBJ1-5, with TRBD1 matching over 7 bases. Looked up from germline, CDR1 is MDHEN and CDR2 is SYDVKM. J lost 4 bases, V lost 8 bases, and 11 bases had no gene match. The CDR3 has 15 residues. This chain's CDR3 is CASSRDPGGNQPQHF. CDR3 in DNA: TGTGCCAGCTCCCGGGACCCAGGGGGGAATCAGCCCCAGCATTTT. The full variable domain, in which reference TRBV28 and TRBJ1-5 provide the parts outside the CDR3, is DVKVTQSSRYLVKRTGEKVFLECVQDMDHENMFWYRQDPGLGLRLIYFSYDVKMKEKGDIPEGYSVSREKKERFSLILESASTNQTSMYLCASSRDPGGNQPQHFGDGTRLSIL.

This chain links TRBV19 with TRBJ2-2, with 12 bases matching TRBD2. The junction had 20 bases not matched to a gene; V was cut back by 8 bases and J by 4 bases. Germline V gene data show CDR1 as LNHDA and CDR2 as SQIVND (reference sequence). This CDR3 is built from 20 residues. The DNA for the CDR3 is TGTGCCAGTTCTTTTCCTTCCCCGACTAGCGGGAGCAAGGGCACCGGGGAGCTGTTTTTT. The encoded protein is CASSFPSPTSGSKGTGELFF.

CDR3 in DNA: TGTGCCAGCAGCCCAGACCCCCAACCTCGGAAACTGTTTTTT. Its translation: CASSPDPQPRKLFF. V usage is TRBV7-2 and J usage is TRBJ1-4; the D is unclear. V dropped 5 bases and J dropped 11 bases, with 18 bases sitting between them. This CDR3 has 14 amino acids. From germline, CDR1 is SGHTA and CDR2 FQGNSA.